The rows below give T cell receptor beta chains drawn from one sample of a study of response to subunit inactivated influenza vaccine. TCRdb analysed the RT-PCR reads with MiXCR anew, one entry per CDR3 protein. The table lists about 650,000 distinct CDR3 sequences, 12% to 15% of them singletons. The sequenced sample was PBMCs from blood, obtained around 15 days before vaccination. These receptors all come from a man in his fifties or sixties who received an inactivated influenza vaccine. The CDR3 runs from the conserved cysteine through the conserved F or W. A D gene is named only where the DNA matches it firmly. Clone size is given for some rows only: seen once, a few or many times, or a class if the clone is expanded.

NA	few	14	TRBV5-4	TRBJ1-1	TGTGCCAGCAGCGTCCCGACGGGGGGCACTGAAGCTTTCTTT	CASSVPTGGTEAFF
NA	few	15	TRBV6-1	TRBJ1-2	TGTGCCAGCAGTGAAGGGACATCCGACTTCTATGGCTACACCTTC	CASSEGTSDFYGYTF
NA	few	13	TRBV5-1	TRBJ1-3	TGCGCCAGCGCGGACGGCTCTGGAAACACCATATATTTT	CASADGSGNTIYF
NA	NA	12	TRBV7-9	TRBJ1-5	TGTGCCAGCAGCTTCTATTATCAGCCCCAGCATTTT	CASSFYYQPQHF
NA	many	15	TRBV12-3/TRBV12-4	TRBJ2-3	TGTGCCAGCAGTGCGGGCACAACACACACAGATACGCAGTATTTT	CASSAGTTHTDTQYF
TRBD2	few	18	TRBV7-2	TRBJ2-7	TGTGCCAGCAGCTTAGCCCCGACTAGCGGGAGGCCATCCTACGAGCAGTACTTC	CASSLAPTSGRPSYEQYF
TRBD2	many	16	TRBV10-3	TRBJ2-1	TGTGCCATCAGTGAGTCGGGACTAGCGGGGGGGCTCGAGCAGTTCTTC	CAISESGLAGGLEQFF
TRBD1	NA	14	TRBV20-1	TRBJ2-3	TGCAGTGCTATCCCAGGGGGCGGGGCAGATACGCAGTATTTT	CSAIPGGGADTQYF
NA	NA	13	TRBV20-1	TRBJ1-6	TGCAGTGCTAGGTCGGGGCAGAATTCACCCCTCCACTTT	CSARSGQNSPLHF
NA	NA	13	TRBV20-1	TRBJ2-7	TGCAGTGCTAGAGACGCGGCCACCTACGAGCAGTACTTC	CSARDAATYEQYF
NA	NA	13	TRBV10-3	TRBJ2-7	TGTGCCATCAGGGGCGGGATAGCCTACGAGCAGTACTTC	CAIRGGIAYEQYF
NA	few	14	TRBV7-9	TRBJ2-3	TGTGCCAGCAGCGCTTGGGGGATCACAGATACGCAGTATTTT	CASSAWGITDTQYF
TRBD2	NA	16	TRBV5-1	TRBJ2-2	TGCGCCAGCAGCCAAGAAATGGTAGCGGGAACCGGGGAGCTGTTTTTT	CASSQEMVAGTGELFF
NA	few	15	TRBV5-1	TRBJ2-2	TGCGCCAGCAGCCAGCAGGGGCGGAACACCGGGGAGCTGTTTTTT	CASSQQGRNTGELFF
TRBD1	many	15	TRBV5-1	TRBJ2-7	TGCGCCAGCAGCTTGGGAGGGACAGCTTCCTACGAGCAGTACTTC	CASSLGGTASYEQYF
NA	few	16	TRBV28	TRBJ1-5	TGTGCCAGCAGTTTTCTCCAGGGGAAAGGTAGTCAGCCCCAGCATTTT	CASSFLQGKGSQPQHF
NA	few	16	TRBV15	TRBJ1-5	TGTGCCACCAGCAGAGAGTCACCCAGACCACATCAGCCCCAGCATTTT	CATSRESPRPHQPQHF
NA	NA	14	TRBV20-1	TRBJ2-2	TGCAGTGCTAGAGAGGCAGTTGGTTCGGGGGAGCTGTTTTTT	CSAREAVGSGELFF
TRBD2	few	13	TRBV30	TRBJ2-7	TGTGCCTGGAGTGTACTAGCGGGCTTTCAGCAGTACTTC	CAWSVLAGFQQYF